The clone carrying this T cell receptor beta chain was counted only a few times. In the original analysis: Reference gene primer amplification gave nucleated cell count estimates. Sequenced by immunoSEQ multiplex PCR; TCRdb stores in-frame clones only, minus some. D and trimming come from the DNA, and the V and J calls and clone size come from that table. The sample has some 150,000 clones; approximately 84% are singletons. This sample is drawn from a study of blood T cell repertoires in COVID-19. Study as a whole: Some COVID-19 samples were acute and others convalescent; all came from the United States, Italy and Spain. T cells, B-cell-depleted T cells, or PBMCs provided the cDNA or gDNA that served as material.

This clonotype originated in a man aged 35 to 55 with acute or convalescent COVID-19. Sequencing was performed on peripheral blood.

CDR3 residues: CASSPGTGHNYGYTF. In nucleotides, the CDR3 is TGCGCCAGCAGCCCAGGGACAGGGCATAACTATGGCTACACCTTC. V and J are TRBV4-3 and TRBJ1-2; 9 nucleotides match TRBD1. CDR1 and CDR2 from the germline V gene are LGHNA and YSLEER. Trimming removed 4 bases from V and 1 base from J; junction bases left unmatched: 4. CDR3 length: 15 amino acids.